A single sample is the source of the 29 T cell receptor beta chains below, sequenced in a study of blood T cell repertoires in COVID-19. Profiled with immunoSEQ multiplex PCR; TCRdb holds only in-frame clones, not every one. In the table there are some 80,000 clones, about 90% of which are singletons. Sample: peripheral blood. The receptors were sampled from a human donor in a cohort sampled during active COVID-19.

The V and J genes are TRBV5-4 and TRBJ2-7; TRBD1 matches at 9 bases. CDR1 is SGHNT and CDR2 is YYREEE in the germline V gene (reference sequence). Trimming took 4 bases from V and 2 from J; bases not matched to a gene: 7. The CDR3 totals 15 residues. The CDR3 protein is CASSPRDREAYEQYF. In nucleotides, the CDR3 is TGTGCCAGCAGCCCCCGGGACAGGGAGGCCTACGAGCAGTACTTC.

The rearrangement links TRBV7-2 to TRBJ2-7; 11 nucleotides line up with TRBD2. J lost 6 bases, V lost 2 bases, and 9 bases had no gene match. The germline V gene encodes CDR1 SGHTA and CDR2 FQGNSA. CDR3 length equals 16 residues. For the CDR3, the DNA is TGTGCCAGCAGCTTAAGAACTAGCGGGGGCGGCATCGAGCAGTACTTC. Its translation is CASSLRTSGGGIEQYF.

V usage is TRBV5-1 and J usage is TRBJ1-4; D is undetermined. The V end was cut by 0 bases, the J end by 4 bases, with 10 bases between. CDR1 and CDR2 from the germline V gene are SGHRS and YFSETQ. The CDR3 totals 15 residues. The CDR3 here is CASSLEGRSNEKLFF. The CDR3 DNA reads TGCGCCAGCAGCTTGGAAGGGAGGAGTAATGAAAAACTGTTTTTT. The full variable domain, in which reference TRBV5-1 and TRBJ1-4 provide the parts outside the CDR3, is KAGVTQTPRYLIKTRGQQVTLSCSPISGHRSVSWYQQTPGQGLQFLFEYFSETQRNKGNFPGRFSGRQFSNSRSEMNVSTLELGDSALYLCASSLEGRSNEKLFFGSGTQLSVL.

The rearrangement uses TRBV6-5 and TRBJ1-4, with 9 bases lining up with TRBD1. Trimming cost V 10 bases and J 14 bases; bases outside gene matches: 11. CDR1 is MNHEY and CDR2 is SVGAGI in the germline V gene. The CDR3 totals 12 residues. The CDR3 here is CATRRQGGLLFF. For the CDR3, the DNA is TGTGCCACCAGACGACAGGGGGGATTGCTGTTTTTT.

The chain carries TRBV10-1 and TRBJ1-2; D unresolved. The CDR3 runs 8 residues. V was cut by 9 bases and J by 8 bases, with 4 bases left in between. CDR1 and CDR2 (germline): WNHNN, SYGVQD (reference sequence). CDR3 sequence (DNA): TGCGCCAGAGAGGGCTACACCTTC. It specifies CAREGYTF.

This clone was recorded at least ten times. The chain uses TRBV7-8 and TRBJ1-1; D might be TRBD1 (5 bases). The CDR3 has 15 residues. Looked up from germline, CDR1 is SGHVS and CDR2 is FQNEAQ. V lost 5 bases, J lost 0 bases, and 13 bases lay in between. CDR3 region: CASSPREGMNTEAFF. The CDR3 nucleotides are TGTGCCAGCAGCCCCCGGGAGGGGATGAACACTGAAGCTTTCTTT.

The chain employs TRBV7-2 and TRBJ2-1, with 8 bases aligning to TRBD2. This CDR3 region has 15 residues. J was trimmed by 12 bases and V by 1 base; bases with no gene match: 11. Germline CDR1 reads SGHTA; CDR2 reads FQGNSA. The CDR3: CASSLGAGAGLGQFF. Here the CDR3 DNA reads TGTGCCAGCAGCTTAGGAGCGGGGGCCGGTTTGGGGCAGTTCTTC.

V gene TRBV19 combines with J gene TRBJ1-1, with D perhaps matching TRBD1 (5 bases). The germline gives CDR1 LNHDA, CDR2 SQIVND (reference sequence). V was trimmed by 9 bases and J by 2 bases, leaving 13 bases between them. CDR3 length: 13 residues. CDR3 protein: CASGGRPNTEAFF. CDR3 nucleotide sequence: TGTGCCAGCGGGGGGAGACCAAACACTGAAGCTTTCTTT. The full variable domain, in which reference TRBV19 and TRBJ1-1 provide the parts outside the CDR3, is DGGITQSPKYLFRKEGQNVTLSCEQNLNHDAMYWYRQDPGQGLRLIYYSQIVNDFQKGDIAEGYSVSREKKESFPLTVTSAQKNPTAFYLCASGGRPNTEAFFGQGTRLTVV.

The CDR3 loop reads CASSYIPQGETQYF. CDR3 coding DNA: TGTGCCAGCAGTTACATTCCCCAGGGGGAGACCCAGTACTTC. The gene calls are TRBV6-5 and TRBJ2-5, with a possible D match to TRBD1 (6 bases). Trimming cost V 2 bases and J 5 bases, with 12 bases left between them. The CDR3 loop spans 14 amino acids. Germline CDR1 reads MNHEY; CDR2 reads SVGAGI.

The chain is built from TRBV6-5 and TRBJ1-1; D ambiguous. V was shortened by 0 bases and J by 6 bases, with 11 bases between the two germline ends. This CDR3 has 14 residues. Germline CDR1 MNHEY, CDR2 SVGAGI. The CDR3 DNA is TGTGCCAGCAGTTACTCACCGGAGGGATCTGAAGCTTTCTTT. It specifies CASSYSPEGSEAFF.

This clone occurred once. The V call is TRBV24-1, the J call TRBJ2-5, with TRBD1 identical over 9 bases. The V gene end was trimmed by 4 bases and the J gene end by 3 bases; junction bases not matched to a gene: 5. The CDR3 is 15 residues long. Germline CDR1 is KGHDR and CDR2 is SFDVKD. The CDR3 reads CATSDYGTGKETQYF. The CDR3 DNA follows: TGTGCCACCAGTGACTACGGGACAGGGAAAGAGACCCAGTACTTC.

The chain recombines TRBV15 with TRBJ1-2, with 7 bases identical to TRBD1. The CDR3 covers 14 residues. Trimming removed 0 bases from V and 6 bases from J; junction bases left unmatched: 4. The germline V gene has CDR1 LNHNV and CDR2 YYDKDF (reference sequence). CDR3 sequence (DNA): TGTGCCACCAGCAGAGATGACAGGGTGCATGGCTACACCTTC. It yields the protein CATSRDDRVHGYTF.

The chain's CDR3 is CASSTNLLRWNEKLFF. CDR3 DNA: TGTGCCAGTAGTACTAACCTTTTACGGTGGAATGAAAAACTGTTTTTT. This chain connects TRBV19 to TRBJ1-4, with D unclear. The germline V and J ends were trimmed by 4 bases and 5 bases, with 17 bases remaining between them. CDR1 LNHDA and CDR2 SQIVND come from the germline V gene (reference sequence). The CDR3 runs 16 residues.

The gene calls are TRBV7-2 and TRBJ2-7; D gene ambiguous. V lost 3 bases and J lost 0, with 12 bases in between. The CDR3 length is 15 residues. CDR1 and CDR2 from the germline V gene are SGHTA and FQGNSA. CDR3 region: CASSFTAGSSYEQYF. The CDR3, as DNA: TGTGCCAGCAGCTTTACCGCAGGAAGCTCCTACGAGCAGTACTTC.

The chain recombines TRBV5-1 with TRBJ2-3; 12 bases align to TRBD2. The ends lost 3 bases at V and 3 bases at J; junction bases unmatched: 2. Germline-derived CDR1 and CDR2 are SGHRS and YFSETQ. CDR3 length: 15 residues. CDR3 sequence reads: CASSWTSGETDTQYF. DNA for the CDR3: TGCGCCAGCAGCTGGACTAGCGGGGAAACAGATACGCAGTATTTT. Complete variable domain (other parts from reference TRBV5-1 and TRBJ2-3): KAGVTQTPRYLIKTRGQQVTLSCSPISGHRSVSWYQQTPGQGLQFLFEYFSETQRNKGNFPGRFSGRQFSNSRSEMNVSTLELGDSALYLCASSWTSGETDTQYFGPGTRLTVL.

The chain couples TRBV5-1 to TRBJ2-1, with D possibly TRBD2 on 5 matching bases. The V and J ends lost 0 bases and 0 bases respectively, with 16 bases between them. This CDR3 region has 18 residues. Germline assignment: CDR1 SGHRS and CDR2 YFSETQ. DNA for the CDR3: TGCGCCAGCAGCTTGGTATCTGGACTTCAGAGCTCCTACAATGAGCAGTTCTTC. Protein sequence: CASSLVSGLQSSYNEQFF.

The chain recombines TRBV7-9 with TRBJ2-1; TRBD2 agrees at 7 bases. The germline gives CDR1 SEHNR, CDR2 FQNEAQ (reference sequence). J lost 1 base, V lost 5 bases, and 8 bases had no gene match. This CDR3 region has 16 residues. The CDR3 here is CASSPPGLLSYNEQFF. As DNA, the CDR3 is TGTGCCAGCAGCCCACCGGGACTACTATCCTACAATGAGCAGTTCTTC.

The chain joins TRBV9 to TRBJ2-7, with a tentative D call TRBD2 (5 bases). The CDR3 runs to 15 residues. Deletions cut 4 bases from V and 5 bases from J, with 19 bases between. Germline lookup yields CDR1 SGDLS and CDR2 YYNGEE. The CDR3 DNA sequence: TGTGCCAGCAGCCCCTGGAGCGGAGGTCGGGACGAGCAGTACTTC. This codes for CASSPWSGGRDEQYF.

The gene calls are TRBV30 and TRBJ2-1, with 10 bases that match TRBD2. Per germline, CDR1 GTSNPN and CDR2 SVGIG (reference sequence). This CDR3 has 12 amino acids. V shed 5 bases and J 7 bases; nucleotides not matched to a gene: 2. CDR3 coding DNA: TGTGCCTGGGTAGCGGGAGGTAATGAGCAGTTCTTC. Translation gives CAWVAGGNEQFF.

The rearrangement links TRBV25-1 to TRBJ1-5; D remains unclear. The CDR3 covers 14 residues. Germline values: CDR1 MGHDK, CDR2 SYGVNS. V gave up 1 base and J gave up 7 bases, with 11 bases separating them. The CDR3 protein is CASSELSGNQPQHF. DNA for the CDR3: TGTGCCAGCAGTGAATTGAGCGGAAACCAGCCCCAGCATTTT.

The chain has TRBV4-3 and TRBJ2-7; 10 positions agree with TRBD1. The CDR3 extends over 16 amino acids. Germline V lookup: CDR1 LGHNA, CDR2 YSLEER. J lost 1 base, V lost 2 bases, and 5 bases had no gene match. The DNA of the CDR3 is TGCGCCAGCAGCCAATCGACAGGGGGCAGTTCCTACGAGCAGTACTTC. Amino acid sequence: CASSQSTGGSSYEQYF.

J is TRBJ2-2 and V is TRBV5-4, with 9 bases aligning to TRBD1. The CDR3 runs to 16 residues. Trimming removed 4 bases from V and 8 bases from J; junction bases left unmatched: 12. Germline V gives CDR1 SGHNT, CDR2 YYREEE (reference sequence). The CDR3 DNA is TGTGCCAGCAGCCGATCACAGGGGGCGGTCGGAGGGGAGCTGTTTTTT. Translated, it gives CASSRSQGAVGGELFF. Variable domain in full (rest from reference TRBV5-4 and TRBJ2-2): ETGVTQSPTHLIKTRGQQVTLRCSSQSGHNTVSWYQQALGQGPQFIFQYYREEENGRGNFPPRFSGLQFPNYSSELNVNALELDDSALYLCASSRSQGAVGGELFFGEGSRLTVL.

This chain links TRBV15 with TRBJ2-3, with 7 bases that match TRBD2. This CDR3 region has 14 residues. V dropped 4 bases and J dropped 0; count of bases not matched to a gene: 1. Germline CDR1 is LNHNV and CDR2 is YYDKDF (reference sequence). The CDR3 reads CATSTGGSTDTQYF. The CDR3 coding sequence is TGTGCCACCAGCACCGGGGGGAGCACAGATACGCAGTATTTT.

There are a few counts of this clone. The chain employs TRBV6-1 and TRBJ2-2; 8 bases map to TRBD2. Trimming at V came to 2 bases and at J to 4 bases, leaving 6 bases not matched to a gene. The V gene's germline CDR1 is MNHNS and CDR2 SASEGT. The CDR3 has 16 residues. DNA for the CDR3: TGTGCCAGCAGTGAACCGGGACGGGGGGGCACCGGGGAGCTGTTTTTT. It codes for CASSEPGRGGTGELFF.

The gene calls are TRBV28 and TRBJ1-1, with D possibly TRBD1 on 6 matching bases. Per germline, CDR1 MDHEN and CDR2 SYDVKM. Trimming shortened V by 2 bases and J by 10 bases, and 23 bases separated the two germline ends. CDR3 length: 16 amino acids. CDR3 nucleotides: TGTGCCAGCAGTTTAGTGGGGGCGTACGGGAGGTGGGGAGCTTTCTTT. Protein product: CASSLVGAYGRWGAFF.

The DNA for the CDR3 is TGTGCCAGCAGCTCGAGTCCCGGGGTGTACCAAGAGACCCAGTACTTC. It translates to CASSSSPGVYQETQYF. The rearrangement uses TRBV7-9 and TRBJ2-5; TRBD2 might be the D (5 bases). V was clipped by 4 bases and J by 0 bases, with 15 bases between them. The germline V gene encodes CDR1 SEHNR and CDR2 FQNEAQ (reference sequence). There are 16 residues in the CDR3.

This clone has a single count. This sequence joins TRBV10-2 and TRBJ2-1; 7 bases agree with TRBD2. Germline-derived CDR1 and CDR2 are WSHSY and SAAADI. After removal of 4 bases from V and 7 bases from J, the junction contained 10 bases not matched to a gene. This CDR3 region has 15 residues. CDR3 in DNA: TGCGCCAGCAGTGCAATGGCGGGAGCTGGAAATGAGCAGTTCTTC. The encoded protein is CASSAMAGAGNEQFF.

This sequence joins TRBV28 and TRBJ1-1; D possibly corresponds to TRBD1 (5 bases). Germline CDR1 reads MDHEN; CDR2 reads SYDVKM. This CDR3 region has 13 residues. Between the trimmed V and J ends, which lost 6 bases and 5 bases, there was a span of 13 bases. The CDR3 region has the DNA TGTGCCAGCAGCTGGAGGGGTGGGACTGAAGCTTTCTTT. It translates to CASSWRGGTEAFF. Drawing the rest from reference TRBV28 and TRBJ1-1, the complete variable domain is DVKVTQSSRYLVKRTGEKVFLECVQDMDHENMFWYRQDPGLGLRLIYFSYDVKMKEKGDIPEGYSVSREKKERFSLILESASTNQTSMYLCASSWRGGTEAFFGQGTRLTVV.

This clone came up once. V gene TRBV4-1 combines with J gene TRBJ2-7; TRBD1 matches 7 bases. V lost 10 bases and J lost 2; bases outside the gene matches: 8. CDR3 length equals 13 residues. Germline values: CDR1 MGHRA, CDR2 YSYEKL. The CDR3: CATSKGATYEQYF. CDR3 in DNA: TGCGCCACCTCTAAGGGGGCTACCTACGAGCAGTACTTC.